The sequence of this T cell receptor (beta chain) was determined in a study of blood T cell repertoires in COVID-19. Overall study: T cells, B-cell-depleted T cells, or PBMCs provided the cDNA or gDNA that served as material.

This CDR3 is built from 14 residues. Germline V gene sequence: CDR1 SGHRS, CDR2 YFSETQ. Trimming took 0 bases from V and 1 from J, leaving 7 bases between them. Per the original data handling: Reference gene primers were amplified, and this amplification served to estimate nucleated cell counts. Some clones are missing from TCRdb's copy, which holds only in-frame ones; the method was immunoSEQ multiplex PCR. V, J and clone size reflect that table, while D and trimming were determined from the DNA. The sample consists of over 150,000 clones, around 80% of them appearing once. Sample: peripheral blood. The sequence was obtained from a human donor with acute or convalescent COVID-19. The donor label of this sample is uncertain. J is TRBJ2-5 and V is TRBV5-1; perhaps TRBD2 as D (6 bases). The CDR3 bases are TGCGCCAGCAGCTTGGGCGGGGCCCAAGAGACCCAGTACTTC. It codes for CASSLGGAQETQYF.